This entry concerns a single T cell receptor (beta chain). The antigen is unknown. PCR amplification relied on 60 Vbeta primers (plus 13 Jbeta primers). The data were produced by immunoSEQ multiplex PCR, yet TCRdb's version contains in-frame clones alone and is incomplete. The data show fewer than 200,000 clones, with 82% seen just once and more than 0.9% held by the top ten. This entry belongs to a study of cytomegalovirus exposure and HLA in healthy donors. Study-wide context: Unique TCRs from HLA-typed donors, 65 million to 85 million of them, were held in an early data release.

The V end was cut by 3 bases, the J end by 2 bases, with 7 bases between. CDR1 MNHEY and CDR2 SMNVEV come from the germline V gene (reference sequence). There are 13 residues in the CDR3. Broader study findings: The study reported that TCR beta sequences accurately predicted HLA-A and HLA-B alleles in most subjects.

The genes are TRBV27 and TRBJ1-2, with D perhaps matching TRBD1 (6 bases). The sequence was collected from a girl aged 2-10 years in good health and CMV-seropositive. Source material: PBMCs. This chain's CDR3 is CASSFTGNYGYTF. The CDR3 DNA reads as TGTGCCAGCAGTTTTACAGGGAACTATGGCTACACCTTC.